This paragraph reports one T cell receptor (beta chain). This specimen comes from a study of blood T cell repertoires in COVID-19. Looking at the study overall: The cDNA or gDNA used as material had been derived from T cells, B-cell-depleted T cells, or PBMCs.

Germline lookup yields CDR1 LGHDT and CDR2 YNNKEL (reference sequence). V lost 7 bases and J 14 bases, leaving 21 bases between the germline ends. The CDR3 sequence is 14 residues long. In the source study's methods: Amplifying reference gene primers gave estimates of nucleated cell counts. Libraries were prepared by immunoSEQ multiplex PCR; TCRdb keeps only in-frame clonotypes and omits some of them. The V and J calls and clone size come from that table; D and trimming were worked out from the DNA. Here the sample spans roughly 100,000 clones, around 81% being singletons. Source material: peripheral blood. The rearrangement uses TRBV3-1 (or the pseudogene TRBV3-2) and TRBJ1-6, with D perhaps matching TRBD1 (5 bases). The sequence was collected from a woman between 65 and 79 years old with acute or convalescent COVID-19. CDR3 bases: TGTGCCAGCACCCCACACCGGGACTCCGGCACCCTCCACTTT. The encoded protein is CASTPHRDSGTLHF.